Presented here are 6 T cell receptor beta chains from one specimen sequenced in a study of tumor-infiltrating lymphocytes in primary liver carcinoma. A constant-region primer served to make TCR beta cDNA from about 530 ng total RNA. For TCR beta, libraries were produced by three nested multiplex PCR rounds using slightly modified ARM-PCR. Rounds one and two of PCR, each of 10 to 11 cycles, were primed with TRBV1-TRBV30 forward primers and a C-beta reverse primer. TCRdb reprocessed the multiplex PCR reads with MiXCR, giving one entry per CDR3 protein. The sample comprises 100,000 to 150,000 distinct CDR3 sequences, under 65% of which are singletons, and about 8% rests with the top ten. Each 20-30 mg portion of unsorted bulk tissue served as the source for co-extraction of RNA and DNA. Sample: liver tumor tissue from sampling region 3. The subset was: tumor region T3, left-lateral pole. The source of these receptors is a woman in her fifties or sixties with primary liver carcinoma and hepatitis B virus infection.

For this clonotype: The final CDR3 position lacks the conserved phenylalanine or tryptophan, pointing to a likely read error. The chain uses TRBV5-6 and TRBJ2-7; TRBD2 matches 12 bases. Germline CDR1 SGHDT, CDR2 YYEEEE. V shed 4 bases, J shed 3 bases, and the junction held 8 bases outside the gene matches. The CDR3 extends over 16 amino acids. CDR3 nucleotide sequence: TGTGCCAGCAGCCCGACTAGCGGGAGATTCAACTACGAGCAGTACCTC. Protein: CASSPTSGRFNYEQYL.

By proportion, this clonotype is medium-sized (0.01 to 0.1%). The chain combines TRBV11-2 with TRBJ2-7; no definite D call. The CDR3 totals 13 residues. The V gene lost 2 bases and the J gene lost 2 bases, with 7 bases spanning the gap. In germline, CDR1 is SGHAT, CDR2 FQNNGV. The CDR3 loop reads CASSLPKAYEQYF. CDR3 nucleotide sequence: TGTGCCAGCAGCTTACCAAAAGCCTACGAGCAGTACTTC.

This clonotype has at least ten counts. The V and J genes are TRBV6-5 and TRBJ1-1; 8 bases align to TRBD1. With V trimmed by 4 bases and J by 6 bases, 7 bases remained unmatched. Per the germline V gene, CDR1 is MNHEY and CDR2 is SVGAGI. The CDR3 covers 14 residues. CDR3 amino acids: CASSSTGGTAEAFF. CDR3 DNA sequence: TGTGCCAGCAGTTCTACAGGGGGTACCGCTGAAGCTTTCTTT.

Note on this clonotype: One end of the junction varies from germline; a read error may be responsible. The chain links TRBV6-1 to TRBJ1-1; D is unresolved. Germline CDR1 and CDR2: MNHNS and SASEGT. The CDR3 loop spans 18 amino acids. This CDR3 is CASSEFNWRKHGSAEAFF. CDR3 DNA sequence: TGTGCCAGCAGTGAATTTAACTGGCGGAAACATGGTTCTGCTGAGGCTTTCTTT.

In the case of this clonotype: At one boundary the junction diverges from the germline segment, which might be a read error. The chain carries TRBV20-1 and TRBJ1-1; TRBD1 matches 11 bases. The CDR3 covers 14 residues. CDR1 is DFQATT and CDR2 is SNEGSKA in the germline V gene (reference sequence). CDR3 protein: CIARGQGQGARAFF. Written as DNA, the CDR3 is TGCATTGCTAGGGGTCAAGGACAGGGGGCAAGAGCTTTCTTT.

As for this clonotype: Sequence at one end of the junction differs from germline and may be a read error. The chain recombines TRBV11-2 with TRBJ2-7; 7 bases align to TRBD1. CDR3 size: 14 residues. Germline CDR1 and CDR2: SGHAT and FQNNGV. CDR3 coding DNA: TGTGCCACCAGCTGGACGGGACAGCCATACGAGCAGCACTTC. It codes for CATSWTGQPYEQHF.